The rows below give T cell receptor beta chains drawn from one sample of a study of T cell responses to AZD1222 COVID-19 vaccine. Sequenced by immunoSEQ multiplex PCR; TCRdb stores in-frame clones only, minus some. This table has over 200,000 clones, around 94% appearing once. Sample: peripheral blood, taken 28 days after the second dose of the MenACWY control vaccine. The receptors stem from an adult who received the MenACWY meningococcal vaccine as a control. Each CDR3 is given with its conserved first and last residue. Each record gives: V gene, clone size, J gene, D gene, CDR3 protein, CDR3 DNA. D genes are given only for firm matches. Rows may omit the clone size; those that give it use once, few, many or a size class.

V gene: TRBV6-5
clone size: -
J gene: TRBJ2-7
D gene: TRBD1
CDR3 protein: CASSYRDRGSYEQYF
CDR3 DNA: TGTGCCAGCAGTTACCGGGACAGGGGTTCCTACGAGCAGTACTTC

V gene: TRBV6-5
clone size: -
J gene: TRBJ1-2
D gene: TRBD1
CDR3 protein: CASSSPGQGSYGYTF
CDR3 DNA: TGTGCCAGCAGTTCCCCGGGACAGGGATCCTATGGCTACACCTTC

V gene: TRBV19
clone size: -
J gene: TRBJ2-3
D gene: TRBD2
CDR3 protein: CASSTGTRGVDTQYF
CDR3 DNA: TGTGCCAGTAGCACCGGGACTAGAGGGGTAGATACGCAGTATTTT

V gene: TRBV7-9
clone size: -
J gene: TRBJ1-5
D gene: -
CDR3 protein: CASSPGDQPQHF
CDR3 DNA: TGTGCCAGCAGCCCTGGTGATCAGCCCCAGCATTTT

V gene: TRBV2
clone size: -
J gene: TRBJ1-2
D gene: TRBD1
CDR3 protein: CASGSRTGYGYTF
CDR3 DNA: TGTGCCAGCGGGTCCCGGACAGGCTATGGCTACACCTTC

V gene: TRBV6-6
clone size: -
J gene: TRBJ2-1
D gene: TRBD2
CDR3 protein: CATLAGAYNEQFF
CDR3 DNA: TGTGCCACACTAGCGGGAGCCTACAATGAGCAGTTCTTC

V gene: TRBV19
clone size: -
J gene: TRBJ1-5
D gene: -
CDR3 protein: CASSPPGSNQPQHF
CDR3 DNA: TGTGCCAGTAGTCCCCCGGGTAGCAATCAGCCCCAGCATTTT

V gene: TRBV25-1
clone size: -
J gene: TRBJ2-5
D gene: -
CDR3 protein: CASSEYGRGGLETQYF
CDR3 DNA: TGTGCCAGCAGTGAATATGGGAGGGGGGGATTAGAGACCCAGTACTTC

V gene: TRBV6-6
clone size: -
J gene: TRBJ1-1
D gene: TRBD1
CDR3 protein: CASSHPTGVLTEAFF
CDR3 DNA: TGTGCCAGCAGTCACCCCACAGGGGTTCTCACTGAAGCTTTCTTT

V gene: TRBV27
clone size: -
J gene: TRBJ2-2
D gene: -
CDR3 protein: CASSSMRGRGNTGELFF
CDR3 DNA: TGTGCCAGCAGTTCTATGAGGGGAAGAGGGAACACCGGGGAGCTGTTTTTT

V gene: TRBV30
clone size: once
J gene: TRBJ1-1
D gene: -
CDR3 protein: CASIIGPTTEAFF
CDR3 DNA: TGTGCCTCCATTATAGGGCCGACTACTGAAGCTTTCTTT

V gene: TRBV7-3
clone size: -
J gene: TRBJ1-1
D gene: -
CDR3 protein: CASSASGGQTEAFF
CDR3 DNA: TGTGCCAGCAGCGCAAGTGGGGGGCAGACTGAAGCTTTCTTT

V gene: TRBV5-6
clone size: -
J gene: TRBJ1-2
D gene: -
CDR3 protein: CASSLDPTGTGGYTF
CDR3 DNA: TGTGCCAGCAGCTTGGATCCTACAGGTACGGGCGGCTACACCTTC

V gene: TRBV10-1
clone size: -
J gene: TRBJ2-7
D gene: -
CDR3 protein: CASSGRRWDYEQYF
CDR3 DNA: TGCGCCAGCAGTGGGCGGAGATGGGATTACGAGCAGTACTTC

V gene: TRBV30
clone size: -
J gene: TRBJ2-7
D gene: TRBD1
CDR3 protein: CAADRGKSFEQYF
CDR3 DNA: TGTGCCGCAGACAGGGGCAAATCGTTCGAGCAGTACTTC

V gene: TRBV19
clone size: -
J gene: TRBJ2-5
D gene: -
CDR3 protein: CASSFGLQETQYF
CDR3 DNA: TGTGCCAGTAGTTTTGGTTTACAAGAGACCCAGTACTTC

V gene: TRBV19
clone size: -
J gene: TRBJ1-2
D gene: TRBD1
CDR3 protein: CASSRQGDGYTF
CDR3 DNA: TGTGCCAGTAGTCGTCAGGGGGATGGCTACACCTTC

V gene: TRBV28
clone size: -
J gene: TRBJ2-7
D gene: TRBD2
CDR3 protein: CASSLRDYSYEQYF
CDR3 DNA: TGTGCCAGCAGTCTCCGGGACTACTCCTACGAGCAGTACTTC

V gene: TRBV12-3/TRBV12-4
clone size: once
J gene: TRBJ1-1
D gene: TRBD1
CDR3 protein: CASAGQQNTEAFF
CDR3 DNA: TGTGCCAGCGCGGGACAGCAAAACACTGAAGCTTTCTTT

V gene: TRBV28
clone size: -
J gene: TRBJ2-7
D gene: -
CDR3 protein: CASSFGVPSPRSYEQYF
CDR3 DNA: TGTGCCAGCAGTTTCGGGGTTCCCTCCCCCCGCTCCTACGAGCAGTACTTC

V gene: TRBV4-1
clone size: few
J gene: TRBJ2-7
D gene: -
CDR3 protein: CASSQGSPGPALYEQYF
CDR3 DNA: TGCGCCAGCAGCCAAGGAAGCCCCGGGCCCGCACTCTACGAGCAGTACTTC

V gene: TRBV6-5
clone size: -
J gene: TRBJ1-6
D gene: -
CDR3 protein: CASSYSTGSPLHF
CDR3 DNA: TGTGCCAGCAGTTACTCTACGGGTTCACCCCTCCACTTT

V gene: TRBV28
clone size: -
J gene: TRBJ1-2
D gene: TRBD1
CDR3 protein: CASTSGAGGYYGYTF
CDR3 DNA: TGTGCCAGCACCTCGGGGGCAGGGGGCTACTATGGCTACACCTTC

V gene: TRBV19
clone size: -
J gene: TRBJ2-1
D gene: TRBD1
CDR3 protein: CASSIGTAPFYNEQFF
CDR3 DNA: TGTGCCAGTAGTATTGGGACAGCCCCATTCTACAATGAGCAGTTCTTC

V gene: TRBV3-1/TRBV3-2
clone size: -
J gene: TRBJ2-5
D gene: -
CDR3 protein: CASSQRTQGGGETQYF
CDR3 DNA: TGTGCCAGCAGCCAAAGGACTCAGGGAGGGGGAGAGACCCAGTACTTC

V gene: TRBV28
clone size: -
J gene: TRBJ2-7
D gene: -
CDR3 protein: CASSSVTYEQYF
CDR3 DNA: TGTGCCAGCAGTTCGGTTACCTACGAGCAGTACTTC

V gene: TRBV29-1
clone size: -
J gene: TRBJ1-2
D gene: TRBD1
CDR3 protein: CSVAGQVLDGYTF
CDR3 DNA: TGCAGCGTAGCGGGACAGGTATTAGATGGCTACACCTTC

V gene: TRBV19
clone size: -
J gene: TRBJ1-6
D gene: -
CDR3 protein: CASSTGRVSPLHF
CDR3 DNA: TGTGCCAGTAGTACAGGCAGGGTTTCACCCCTCCACTTT

V gene: TRBV7-8
clone size: once
J gene: TRBJ1-6
D gene: -
CDR3 protein: CASSRGGNGSPLHF
CDR3 DNA: TGTGCCAGCAGCCGAGGGGGTAACGGGTCACCCCTCCACTTT

V gene: TRBV5-1
clone size: once
J gene: TRBJ1-3
D gene: TRBD1
CDR3 protein: CASSLTGGAGNTIYF
CDR3 DNA: TGCGCCAGCAGCCTGACAGGGGGCGCCGGAAACACCATATATTTT

V gene: TRBV28
clone size: -
J gene: TRBJ2-7
D gene: TRBD2
CDR3 protein: CASSPGTSGYEQYF
CDR3 DNA: TGTGCCAGCAGTCCAGGGACTAGCGGATACGAGCAGTACTTC

V gene: TRBV6-1
clone size: -
J gene: TRBJ2-4
D gene: -
CDR3 protein: CASSEFMGVDENIQYF
CDR3 DNA: TGTGCCAGCAGTGAATTTATGGGAGTAGACGAAAACATTCAGTACTTC

V gene: TRBV4-3
clone size: -
J gene: TRBJ1-2
D gene: -
CDR3 protein: CASSQDLTGRAGYTF
CDR3 DNA: TGCGCCAGCAGCCAAGATCTAACAGGGCGGGCTGGCTACACCTTC

V gene: TRBV7-9
clone size: once
J gene: TRBJ2-7
D gene: TRBD2
CDR3 protein: CASSAGGRASEQYF
CDR3 DNA: TGTGCCAGCAGCGCGGGGGGCCGGGCCTCCGAGCAGTACTTC

V gene: TRBV6-5
clone size: -
J gene: TRBJ2-7
D gene: -
CDR3 protein: CASSRQPNEQYF
CDR3 DNA: TGTGCCAGCAGTAGACAGCCTAACGAGCAGTACTTC

V gene: TRBV7-8
clone size: -
J gene: TRBJ2-7
D gene: TRBD1
CDR3 protein: CASSLTGSSYEQYF
CDR3 DNA: TGTGCCAGCAGCTTGACAGGGAGCTCCTACGAGCAGTACTTC

V gene: TRBV19
clone size: -
J gene: TRBJ2-3
D gene: -
CDR3 protein: CASTGGMMGTDTQYF
CDR3 DNA: TGTGCCAGTACCGGGGGAATGATGGGCACAGATACGCAGTATTTT

V gene: TRBV7-9
clone size: -
J gene: TRBJ2-5
D gene: -
CDR3 protein: CASSLPPGQHNTTRKTQYF
CDR3 DNA: TGTGCCAGCAGCTTACCACCGGGACAACATAACACCACAAGGAAGACCCAGTACTTC

V gene: TRBV5-4
clone size: -
J gene: TRBJ2-1
D gene: -
CDR3 protein: CASSLDSNEQFF
CDR3 DNA: TGTGCCAGCAGCTTGGACAGCAATGAGCAGTTCTTC

V gene: TRBV28
clone size: -
J gene: TRBJ2-7
D gene: TRBD2
CDR3 protein: CASSLWGTSGSFEQYF
CDR3 DNA: TGTGCCAGCAGTTTATGGGGGACTAGCGGGAGTTTCGAGCAGTACTTC

V gene: TRBV27
clone size: -
J gene: TRBJ2-2
D gene: -
CDR3 protein: CASSFAGYTGELFF
CDR3 DNA: TGTGCCAGCAGTTTCGCCGGGTACACCGGGGAGCTGTTTTTT

V gene: TRBV27
clone size: once
J gene: TRBJ2-7
D gene: -
CDR3 protein: CASRGRYYEQYF
CDR3 DNA: TGTGCCAGCAGAGGCAGATACTACGAGCAGTACTTC

V gene: TRBV2
clone size: few
J gene: TRBJ2-7
D gene: -
CDR3 protein: CASEDGSSHYEQYF
CDR3 DNA: TGTGCCAGTGAGGACGGAAGCTCCCACTACGAGCAGTACTTC

V gene: TRBV6-5
clone size: -
J gene: TRBJ2-2
D gene: -
CDR3 protein: CASSSPNTGELFF
CDR3 DNA: TGTGCCAGCAGTTCTCCGAACACCGGGGAGCTGTTTTTT

V gene: TRBV2
clone size: -
J gene: TRBJ2-1
D gene: -
CDR3 protein: CASSEVRLALVWEQFF
CDR3 DNA: TGTGCCAGCAGTGAAGTCCGGCTAGCTCTTGTCTGGGAGCAGTTCTTC

V gene: TRBV12-3/TRBV12-4
clone size: -
J gene: TRBJ2-3
D gene: -
CDR3 protein: CASSSQGFGTQYF
CDR3 DNA: TGTGCCAGCAGTTCGCAGGGGTTTGGTACGCAGTATTTT

V gene: TRBV7-2
clone size: -
J gene: TRBJ2-7
D gene: TRBD1
CDR3 protein: CASSPRAGQGDEQYF
CDR3 DNA: TGTGCCAGCAGCCCCCGCGCAGGACAGGGGGACGAGCAGTACTTC

V gene: TRBV5-1
clone size: -
J gene: TRBJ2-7
D gene: -
CDR3 protein: CASSLGPEQYF
CDR3 DNA: TGCGCCAGCAGCTTGGGCCCCGAGCAGTACTTC